This T cell receptor (beta chain) was observed in a study of T cell repertoires in cytomegalovirus infection. Study-level information: CMV infection and matching HLA type were both indicated by public TCR beta signatures.

TCRdb ran MiXCR on the reads and lists one entry per CDR3 protein. This sample has 150,000 to 200,000 distinct CDR3 sequences; approximately 28% occur once, and the top ten carry roughly 31%. The CDR3 consists of 16 residues. Germline CDR1 and CDR2: MNHNS and SASEGT. Trimming took 7 bases from V and 2 from J; bases not matched to a gene: 14. Only a few counts were recorded for this clonotype. This sequence joins TRBV6-1 and TRBJ2-7; 7 bases are shared with TRBD2. This receptor was identified in a human donor in good health (CMV status not recorded). Some clones in this sample may be carry-over from other donors' samples. Sequencing was performed on PBMCs. The CDR3 loop is CASILSGSSLTYEQYF. The DNA for the CDR3 is TGTGCCAGCATCCTTAGCGGGTCTTCTTTAACCTACGAGCAGTACTTC.